In this sample, the clone carrying this T cell receptor (beta chain) turned up once. TCRdb's copy holds only in-frame clones and misses some; the assay was immunoSEQ multiplex PCR. This sample has 20,000 to 25,000 clones, with 70% to 90% found just once. The sample is drawn from a study of blood T cell repertoires in COVID-19. Germline values: CDR1 LNHDA, CDR2 SQIVND (reference sequence). The CDR3 runs to 15 residues. With V trimmed by 5 bases and J by 3 bases, 7 bases remained unmatched. This clonotype was obtained from a human donor with active COVID-19. The donor label of this sample is uncertain. The sequenced material came from peripheral blood. This chain joins TRBV19 and TRBJ2-1, with 7 bases identical to TRBD2. The CDR3 DNA reads as TGTGCCAGTAGTGAAGACGGGACTATCTACAATGAGCAGTTCTTC. This gives the protein CASSEDGTIYNEQFF.